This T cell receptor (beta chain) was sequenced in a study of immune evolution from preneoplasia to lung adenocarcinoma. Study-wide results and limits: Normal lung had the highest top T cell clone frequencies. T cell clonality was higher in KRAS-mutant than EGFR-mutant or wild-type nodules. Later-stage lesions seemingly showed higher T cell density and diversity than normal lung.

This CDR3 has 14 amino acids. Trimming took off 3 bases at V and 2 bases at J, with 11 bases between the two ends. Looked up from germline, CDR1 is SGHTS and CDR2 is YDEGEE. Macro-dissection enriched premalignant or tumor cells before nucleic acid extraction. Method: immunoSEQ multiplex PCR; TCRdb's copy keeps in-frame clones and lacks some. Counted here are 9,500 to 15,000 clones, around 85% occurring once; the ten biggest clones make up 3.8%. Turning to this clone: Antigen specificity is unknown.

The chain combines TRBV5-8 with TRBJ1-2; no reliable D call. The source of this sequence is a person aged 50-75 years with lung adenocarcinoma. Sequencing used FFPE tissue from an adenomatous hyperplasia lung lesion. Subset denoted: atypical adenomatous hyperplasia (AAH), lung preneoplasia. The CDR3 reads CASSSYHTNYGYTF. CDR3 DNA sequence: TGTGCCAGCAGCTCGTACCATACGAACTATGGCTACACCTTC.